The 28 T cell receptor beta chains in this list originate from one sample, sequenced in a study of cytomegalovirus exposure and HLA in healthy donors. Use of 60 Vbeta and 13 Jbeta primers characterized the PCR. Measured with immunoSEQ multiplex PCR; TCRdb has only the in-frame clones, and not every one. The data hold a few hundred thousand clones, with over 70% observed a single time. The sample taken for sequencing was PBMCs. These receptors were taken from an older woman in good health and CMV-seropositive.

The chain links TRBV19 to TRBJ1-5, with 9 bases fitting TRBD1. The V gene's germline CDR1 is LNHDA and CDR2 SQIVND (reference sequence). The CDR3 totals 19 residues. V was clipped by 9 bases and J by 0 bases; unmatched bases: 18. The CDR3 spells CASIGRRDRVLFSNQPQHF. The DNA of the CDR3 is TGTGCCAGCATTGGGCGTCGGGACAGGGTGTTGTTTAGCAATCAGCCCCAGCATTTT. The whole variable domain, filled in from reference TRBV19 and TRBJ1-5, reads DGGITQSPKYLFRKEGQNVTLSCEQNLNHDAMYWYRQDPGQGLRLIYYSQIVNDFQKGDIAEGYSVSREKKESFPLTVTSAQKNPTAFYLCASIGRRDRVLFSNQPQHFGDGTRLSIL.

This clone was seen a handful of times. The chain uses TRBV27 and TRBJ2-2, with D possibly matching TRBD2 (6 bases). CDR3 size: 17 residues. Between the trimmed V and J ends, which lost 2 bases and 2 bases, there was a span of 15 bases. Germline-derived CDR1 and CDR2 are MNHEY and SMNVEV (reference sequence). CDR3 DNA: TGTGCCAGCAGTTTAGAGGAGGGGACCATTAACACCGGGGAGCTGTTTTTT. It translates to CASSLEEGTINTGELFF.

The J gene is TRBJ2-7, the V gene TRBV6-5, with TRBD2 as a possible D gene (6 bases). The V gene lost 2 bases and the J gene lost 4 bases, with 12 bases spanning the gap. Per the germline V gene, CDR1 is MNHEY and CDR2 is SVGAGI. This CDR3 contains 14 residues. The DNA for the CDR3 is TGTGCCAGCAGTTACGGAGGGCCTATATACGAGCAGTACTTC. Protein sequence: CASSYGGPIYEQYF.

The genes are TRBV27 and TRBJ2-1; 15 bases are a match to TRBD2. CDR3 length equals 16 residues. V trimming: 2 bases; J trimming: 8 bases; junction bases outside the gene matches: 4. CDR1 MNHEY and CDR2 SMNVEV come from the germline V gene (reference sequence). Written as DNA, the CDR3 is TGTGCCAGCAGTTTAAGGACTAGCGGGAGGGCAGATGAGCAGTTCTTC. Protein: CASSLRTSGRADEQFF.

The chain couples TRBV13 to TRBJ2-3, with D possibly matching TRBD2 (5 bases). The CDR3 extends over 14 amino acids. V lost 1 base and J 4 bases, leaving 9 bases between the germline ends. The germline gives CDR1 PRHDT, CDR2 FYEKMQ (reference sequence). The CDR3 is CASSLETSSDTQYF. The CDR3 nucleotides read TGTGCCAGCAGCTTAGAAACTAGTTCAGATACGCAGTATTTT.

V and J are TRBV9 and TRBJ1-1; D not resolved. Trimming pared 4 bases from V and 1 base from J, leaving 5 bases between. CDR3 size: 12 residues. Germline V CDR1 and CDR2: SGDLS, YYNGEE. The CDR3 is CASSPQNTEAFF. CDR3 nucleotides: TGTGCCAGCAGCCCCCAGAACACTGAAGCTTTCTTT.

The V call is TRBV9, the J call TRBJ1-5; TRBD1 matches at 8 bases. The junction had 8 bases not matched to a gene; V was cut back by 0 bases and J by 3 bases. Germline V gene data show CDR1 as SGDLS and CDR2 as YYNGEE. There are 17 residues in the CDR3. CDR3 residues: CASSVGPATGANQPQHF. Here the CDR3 DNA reads TGTGCCAGCAGCGTAGGCCCCGCGACAGGGGCCAATCAGCCCCAGCATTTT.

V gene TRBV5-6 combines with J gene TRBJ2-3, with D maybe TRBD1 (5 bases). Trimming shortened V by 0 bases and J by 8 bases, and 10 bases separated the two germline ends. The CDR3 totals 13 residues. From germline, CDR1 is SGHDT and CDR2 YYEEEE. In nucleotides, the CDR3 is TGTGCCAGCAGCTTGGCTGGGGCACCTACGCAGTATTTT. This encodes CASSLAGAPTQYF.

The chain uses TRBV5-6 and TRBJ1-6; 7 positions agree with TRBD1. V gave up 4 bases and J gave up 14 bases; unmatched junction bases: 6. Germline CDR1 and CDR2: SGHDT and YYEEEE. CDR3 length: 12 residues. The CDR3 DNA reads TGTGCCAGCAGCACTAGACAGGGCACCCTCCACTTT. Its translation is CASSTRQGTLHF.

The V and J genes are TRBV14 and TRBJ2-1, with a possible D match to TRBD2 (6 bases). The CDR3 is 15 amino acids. The V end lost 4 bases, the J end lost 8 bases, and 18 bases lay between the germline ends. CDR1 SGHDN and CDR2 FVKESK come from the germline V gene. This chain's CDR3 is CASSLPTKWGDEQFF. The CDR3 region has the DNA TGTGCCAGCAGCCTCCCCACTAAGTGGGGGGATGAGCAGTTCTTC.

This clone was counted between two and nine times. This chain joins TRBV4-1 and TRBJ2-1; no clear D. This CDR3 is 11 amino acids long. With 4 bases removed from V and 8 bases from J, the gap between germline ends came to 6 bases. Per the germline V gene, CDR1 is MGHRA and CDR2 is YSYEKL. This CDR3 is CASSLGYEQFF. CDR3 sequence (DNA): TGCGCCAGCAGCCTGGGCTATGAGCAGTTCTTC.

The chain is built from TRBV4-2 and TRBJ2-3; possible D gene TRBD2, 5 bases. The CDR3 sequence is 17 residues long. Germline CDR1 and CDR2: LGHNA and YNFKEQ. V gave up 1 base and J gave up 3 bases, with 17 bases separating them. The DNA for the CDR3 is TGTGCCAGCAGCCAAGGAGATTGGGAGAGAAGAACAGATACGCAGTATTTT. Translation gives CASSQGDWERRTDTQYF.

This sequence joins TRBV9 and TRBJ2-1, with D unclear. Germline CDR1 SGDLS, CDR2 YYNGEE. The V end was cut by 4 bases, the J end by 2 bases, with 7 bases between. The CDR3 contains 13 residues. The CDR3 DNA is TGTGCCAGCAGCCCCCAAACCTACAATGAGCAGTTCTTC. This gives the protein CASSPQTYNEQFF.

The chain has TRBV7-2 and TRBJ2-5, with D perhaps matching TRBD1 (6 bases). The DNA end favors TRBJ2-7, so the J call may be wrong. The germline V gene has CDR1 SGHTA and CDR2 FQGNSA. This CDR3 contains 14 residues. In nucleotides, the CDR3 is TGTGCCAGCAGCCGAGGGGGTATATCCTACGAGCAGTACTTC. This codes for CASSRGGISYEQYF.

V usage is TRBV27 and J usage is TRBJ1-2; 7 bases are shared with TRBD1. In germline, CDR1 is MNHEY, CDR2 SMNVEV (reference sequence). With 2 bases clipped from V and 4 bases from J, the junction kept 1 base outside the gene matches. The CDR3 length is 13 residues. CDR3 DNA sequence: TGTGCCAGCAGTTTAGACAGGGCCTATGGCTACACCTTC. This sequence encodes CASSLDRAYGYTF.

This rearrangement joins TRBV7-9 to TRBJ1-2; D is perhaps TRBD1 (6 bases). This CDR3 is built from 14 residues. V was shortened by 4 bases and J by 4 bases, with 13 bases between the two germline ends. The V gene's germline CDR1 is SEHNR and CDR2 FQNEAQ (reference sequence). In DNA, the CDR3 is TGTGCCAGCAGCTCGGGACAAGGGTTCTATGGCTACACCTTC. This codes for CASSSGQGFYGYTF. The full variable domain, rest sourced from reference TRBV7-9 and TRBJ1-2, is DTGVSQNPRHKITKRGQNVTFRCDPISEHNRLYWYRQTLGQGPEFLTYFQNEAQLEKSRLLSDRFSAERPKGSFSTLEIQRTEQGDSAMYLCASSSGQGFYGYTFGSGTRLTVV.

This clone was counted between two and nine times. The chain recombines TRBV7-9 with TRBJ1-2; 7 bases align to TRBD1. CDR3 length: 13 residues. Germline values: CDR1 SEHNR, CDR2 FQNEAQ (reference sequence). This CDR3 reads CSTLQGGLGGYTF. The DNA for the CDR3 is TGTTCCACCTTGCAGGGGGGACTAGGGGGCTACACCTTC.

The V gene is TRBV7-7, the J gene TRBJ2-1, with 11 bases lining up with TRBD2. The J segment lost 4 bases and the V segment lost 3 bases, leaving 2 bases of the junction unmatched. Germline CDR1 is SSHAT and CDR2 is FNYEAQ (reference sequence). The CDR3 covers 15 residues. This CDR3 reads CASSLTSGTYNEQFF. CDR3 sequence (DNA): TGTGCCAGCAGCTTGACTAGCGGGACTTACAATGAGCAGTTCTTC.

This clone was observed once. The V gene is TRBV5-1, the J gene TRBJ2-3; 10 positions match TRBD2. The CDR3 loop spans 15 amino acids. Looked up from germline, CDR1 is SGHRS and CDR2 is YFSETQ. The junction had 3 bases not matched to a gene; V was cut back by 1 base and J by 4 bases. In DNA, the CDR3 is TGCGCCAGCAGCTTGCCTAGCGGGAGTTCAGATACGCAGTATTTT. This gives the protein CASSLPSGSSDTQYF.

V and J are TRBV19 and TRBJ1-5, with a weak D call TRBD1 (6 bases). CDR3 size: 18 residues. CDR1 is LNHDA and CDR2 is SQIVND in the germline V gene (reference sequence). Trimming left V 0 bases short and J 0 bases short, with 15 bases between. CDR3 sequence (DNA): TGTGCCAGTAGTATAGATCGGACAGCCAAGTATAGCAATCAGCCCCAGCATTTT. Its protein is CASSIDRTAKYSNQPQHF.

The chain couples TRBV2 to TRBJ2-7; 8 bases are a match to TRBD1. Trimming took 9 bases from V and 0 from J; bases not matched to a gene: 4. CDR3 length equals 13 residues. Germline V lookup: CDR1 SNHLY, CDR2 FYNNEI. The CDR3, as DNA: TGTGCCAGACAGGGGGAACGCTCCTACGAGCAGTACTTC. Translating gives CARQGERSYEQYF.

The chain joins TRBV2 to TRBJ1-2; 10 nucleotides match TRBD1. After removal of 1 base from V and 6 bases from J, the junction contained 8 bases not matched to a gene. Germline assignment: CDR1 SNHLY and CDR2 FYNNEI. CDR3 size: 16 residues. The CDR3 DNA is TGTGCCAGCAGTGAAGGGAGGCCGGGACAGGGGAATGGCTACACCTTC. This translates into CASSEGRPGQGNGYTF.

This clone was recorded once. This sequence joins TRBV28 and TRBJ2-3, with 9 positions matching TRBD2. Germline values: CDR1 MDHEN, CDR2 SYDVKM. This CDR3 comprises 18 residues. J gave up 0 bases and V 6 bases, and 13 bases lay outside the gene matches. The CDR3 here is CASSQYPRTSASTDTQYF. CDR3 in DNA: TGTGCCAGCAGCCAATATCCCCGGACTAGCGCGAGCACAGATACGCAGTATTTT. Combining the CDR3 with reference TRBV28 and TRBJ2-3 gives the whole variable domain DVKVTQSSRYLVKRTGEKVFLECVQDMDHENMFWYRQDPGLGLRLIYFSYDVKMKEKGDIPEGYSVSREKKERFSLILESASTNQTSMYLCASSQYPRTSASTDTQYFGPGTRLTVL.

The chain couples TRBV5-4 to TRBJ2-3, with TRBD2 as a possible D gene (6 bases). V lost 1 base to trimming and J lost 4 bases, with 10 bases between them. The CDR3 is 14 residues long. Germline CDR1 reads SGHNT; CDR2 reads YYREEE (reference sequence). CDR3 sequence: CASSLRGGADTQYF. Here the CDR3 DNA reads TGTGCCAGCAGCTTGCGGGGAGGTGCAGATACGCAGTATTTT.

This chain uses TRBV7-2 with TRBJ2-3; 12 bases are a match to TRBD2. Germline V gene sequence: CDR1 SGHTA, CDR2 FQGNSA. CDR3 length: 19 amino acids. V lost 5 bases and J lost 0; bases outside the gene matches: 12. The CDR3 spells CASSLRRLAGASSTDTQYF. DNA for the CDR3: TGTGCCAGCAGCCTGAGACGACTAGCGGGGGCTTCTAGCACAGATACGCAGTATTTT.

This clone was recorded only once. The chain combines TRBV25-1 with TRBJ2-3; D is perhaps TRBD1 (6 bases). CDR3 size: 12 residues. V dropped 11 bases and J dropped 5 bases, with 14 bases sitting between them. The germline V gene encodes CDR1 MGHDK and CDR2 SYGVNS. The CDR3 protein is CASGQRQDTQYF. CDR3 nucleotides: TGTGCCTCCGGACAGAGGCAAGATACGCAGTATTTT.

The V call is TRBV29-1, the J call TRBJ1-2; 7 positions agree with TRBD1. This CDR3 has 13 residues. Germline V CDR1 and CDR2: SQVTM, ANQGSEA. The V and J ends lost 4 bases and 3 bases, in that order; junction bases with no gene match: 5. CDR3 in DNA: TGCAGCGTTGCAGGGGGGCTTGACTATGGCTACACCTTC. Encoded protein: CSVAGGLDYGYTF.

The chain uses TRBV7-3 and TRBJ2-5; D perhaps matches TRBD2 (6 bases). V lost 4 bases, J lost 1 base, and 13 bases lay in between. Per the germline V gene, CDR1 is SGHTA and CDR2 is FQGTGA. This CDR3 spans 15 amino acids. The CDR3, as DNA: TGTGCCAGCAGCTCCGGGACTCCATCCCAAGAGACCCAGTACTTC. Its translation is CASSSGTPSQETQYF.